This TCR beta chain appears in the sequencing data of a study of blood T cell repertoires in COVID-19. The repertoire was sequenced with immunoSEQ multiplex PCR; TCRdb's copy has only in-frame clones and lacks some. The sample has roughly 33,000 clones; almost 90% are singletons. V shed 0 bases and J shed 3 bases, with 12 bases lying between them. The CDR3 sequence is 15 residues long. The germline gives CDR1 SGHRS, CDR2 YFSETQ. V usage is TRBV5-1 and J usage is TRBJ2-5; D may be TRBD2 (6 bases). The clonotype originates from a human donor in a cohort sampled during active COVID-19. Specimen: peripheral blood. The CDR3 region is CASSLAAGWEETQYF. The CDR3 DNA follows: TGCGCCAGCAGCTTGGCGGCGGGATGGGAAGAGACCCAGTACTTC.